This TCR beta chain was captured in a study of T cells in Graves' hyperthyroidism and ophthalmopathy. This clonotype was counted ten times or more. TCR beta CDR3 regions were amplified from RNA transcripts. An initial round of RT-PCR targeting the TCR CDR3 relied on the HTBI primer set. TCRdb used MiXCR to reprocess the multiplex PCR reads, holding one entry per CDR3 protein. This sample has more than 300,000 distinct CDR3 sequences, with approximately 15% found just once. Lactation, pregnancy, other autoimmune disease or uncontrolled infection led to exclusion of patients. The sequenced sample was blood. The sequence was obtained from a woman aged 60-75 years with Graves' hyperthyroidism.

The CDR3 nucleotides are TGCGCCAGCAGCATGGACGTCACCGGGGAGCTGTTTTTT. This codes for CASSMDVTGELFF. The chain couples TRBV5-1 to TRBJ2-2, with unresolved D. V lost 4 bases and J lost 4, with 8 bases in between. From germline, CDR1 is SGHRS and CDR2 YFSETQ. The CDR3 spans 13 residues. Filled out from reference TRBV5-1 and TRBJ2-2, the complete variable domain reads KAGVTQTPRYLIKTRGQQVTLSCSPISGHRSVSWYQQTPGQGLQFLFEYFSETQRNKGNFPGRFSGRQFSNSRSEMNVSTLELGDSALYLCASSMDVTGELFFGEGSRLTVL.